Listed below are T cell receptor beta chains from one sample, sequenced in a study of T cells in Graves' hyperthyroidism and ophthalmopathy. TCRdb reprocessed the multiplex PCR reads with MiXCR, giving one entry per CDR3 protein. The repertoire includes some 440,000 distinct CDR3 sequences, 15% to 19% of them detected once, and 13% to 15% sits in the top ten. Sequences were obtained from blood. The receptors derive from a woman under 30 with Graves' hyperthyroidism. Both conserved end residues are part of each CDR3. Each record gives: V gene, clone size, D gene, J gene, CDR3 protein, CDR3 DNA. A D gene is named only where the DNA matches it firmly. The listing skips clone size in some rows; elsewhere it reads once, few, many or a size class.

v_gene: TRBV5-1
abundance: few
d_gene: -
j_gene: TRBJ2-5
CDR3aa: CASSFNGEVETQYF
CDR3nt: TGCGCCAGCAGCTTCAATGGGGAAGTGGAGACCCAGTACTTC

v_gene: TRBV28
abundance: many
d_gene: -
j_gene: TRBJ1-5
CDR3aa: CASTLRSAINQPQHF
CDR3nt: TGTGCCAGCACCCTCCGGTCGGCGATAAATCAGCCCCAGCATTTT

v_gene: TRBV2
abundance: many
d_gene: -
j_gene: TRBJ1-1
CDR3aa: CASTPTRDGEAFF
CDR3nt: TGTGCCAGCACCCCTACCCGGGACGGGGAAGCTTTCTTT

v_gene: TRBV12-3/TRBV12-4
abundance: many
d_gene: -
j_gene: TRBJ2-7
CDR3aa: CASRGIGLSYEQYF
CDR3nt: TGTGCCAGCAGGGGCATAGGACTATCCTACGAGCAGTACTTC

v_gene: TRBV6-6
abundance: many
d_gene: TRBD1
j_gene: TRBJ1-1
CDR3aa: CASSYYRGTEAFF
CDR3nt: TGTGCCAGCAGTTACTACAGGGGCACTGAAGCTTTCTTT

v_gene: TRBV9
abundance: many
d_gene: TRBD1
j_gene: TRBJ1-1
CDR3aa: CASSQTGGGYTEAFF
CDR3nt: TGTGCCAGCAGCCAGACAGGGGGCGGGTACACTGAAGCTTTCTTT

v_gene: TRBV7-2
abundance: -
d_gene: -
j_gene: TRBJ2-5
CDR3aa: CASSLGVRGSGETQYF
CDR3nt: TGTGCCAGCAGCTTAGGGGTTCGGGGATCCGGAGAGACCCAGTACTTC

v_gene: TRBV7-2
abundance: few
d_gene: -
j_gene: TRBJ1-5
CDR3aa: CASSPTGDSNQPQHF
CDR3nt: TGTGCCAGCAGCCCGACAGGTGATAGCAATCAGCCCCAGCATTTT

v_gene: TRBV20-1
abundance: many
d_gene: TRBD2
j_gene: TRBJ2-5
CDR3aa: CSATGASGSDETQYF
CDR3nt: TGCAGTGCTACGGGGGCTAGCGGGAGTGACGAGACCCAGTACTTC

v_gene: TRBV5-1
abundance: many
d_gene: -
j_gene: TRBJ1-5
CDR3aa: CASSLAGQSNQPQHF
CDR3nt: TGCGCCAGCAGCTTGGCCGGACAGAGCAATCAGCCCCAGCATTTT

v_gene: TRBV20-1
abundance: many
d_gene: -
j_gene: TRBJ2-1
CDR3aa: CSARGGTEFNEQFF
CDR3nt: TGCAGTGCTAGGGGCGGGACAGAATTCAATGAGCAGTTCTTC

v_gene: TRBV20-1
abundance: many
d_gene: -
j_gene: TRBJ2-1
CDR3aa: CSAREDLYNEQFF
CDR3nt: TGCAGTGCTAGAGAAGACCTCTACAATGAGCAGTTCTTC

v_gene: TRBV18
abundance: many
d_gene: -
j_gene: TRBJ1-4
CDR3aa: CASSPSRDEKLFF
CDR3nt: TGTGCCAGCTCACCGAGCAGGGATGAAAAACTGTTTTTT

v_gene: TRBV4-1
abundance: many
d_gene: TRBD2
j_gene: TRBJ2-1
CDR3aa: CASSHPSGHNEQFF
CDR3nt: TGCGCCAGCAGCCATCCTAGCGGCCACAATGAGCAGTTCTTC

v_gene: TRBV12-3/TRBV12-4
abundance: once
d_gene: -
j_gene: TRBJ2-4
CDR3aa: CASSFRSSGIQYF
CDR3nt: TGTGCCAGCAGTTTTCGTAGCTCAGGCATTCAGTACTTC

v_gene: TRBV20-1
abundance: many
d_gene: -
j_gene: TRBJ2-1
CDR3aa: CSARPDSYEQFF
CDR3nt: TGCAGTGCTAGGCCGGACAGCTATGAGCAGTTCTTC

v_gene: TRBV28
abundance: -
d_gene: -
j_gene: TRBJ1-4
CDR3aa: CASSPSVGDEKLFF
CDR3nt: TGTGCCAGCAGTCCCTCGGTTGGGGATGAAAAACTGTTTTTT

v_gene: TRBV20-1
abundance: once
d_gene: TRBD1
j_gene: TRBJ1-1
CDR3aa: CSAIGQGVTEAFF
CDR3nt: TGCAGTGCTATCGGACAGGGAGTAACTGAAGCTTTCTTT

v_gene: TRBV11-2
abundance: -
d_gene: TRBD1
j_gene: TRBJ1-6
CDR3aa: CASSLIDRGLSNSPLHF
CDR3nt: TGTGCCAGCAGCTTAATAGACAGGGGGCTTTCTAATTCACCCCTCCACTTT

v_gene: TRBV5-1
abundance: many
d_gene: TRBD1
j_gene: TRBJ2-3
CDR3aa: CASRPLGQGGPDTQYF
CDR3nt: TGCGCCAGCAGACCTTTGGGACAGGGGGGTCCAGATACGCAGTATTTT

v_gene: TRBV9
abundance: many
d_gene: TRBD1
j_gene: TRBJ2-3
CDR3aa: CASSPWGQDTDTQYF
CDR3nt: TGTGCCAGCAGCCCATGGGGACAGGACACAGATACGCAGTATTTT

v_gene: TRBV7-9
abundance: many
d_gene: -
j_gene: TRBJ1-1
CDR3aa: CASSEWGSENTEAFF
CDR3nt: TGTGCCAGCAGCGAATGGGGTAGTGAGAACACTGAAGCTTTCTTT

v_gene: TRBV28
abundance: many
d_gene: -
j_gene: TRBJ2-3
CDR3aa: CASSLGHVRLSDTQYF
CDR3nt: TGTGCCAGCAGTTTGGGACACGTCAGGCTATCGGATACGCAGTATTTT

v_gene: TRBV7-8
abundance: -
d_gene: -
j_gene: TRBJ2-3
CDR3aa: CASSLVLSLLGSADTQYF
CDR3nt: TGTGCCAGCAGCTTAGTGCTCTCGCTCCTCGGGAGTGCAGATACGCAGTATTTT

v_gene: TRBV6-1
abundance: few
d_gene: -
j_gene: TRBJ2-6
CDR3aa: CAARNTGAGANVLTF
CDR3nt: TGTGCCGCCCGTAATACGGGGGCTGGGGCCAACGTCCTGACTTTC

v_gene: TRBV24-1
abundance: many
d_gene: -
j_gene: TRBJ2-1
CDR3aa: CATSDVRSYNEQFF
CDR3nt: TGTGCCACCAGTGACGTTAGGTCCTACAATGAGCAGTTCTTC